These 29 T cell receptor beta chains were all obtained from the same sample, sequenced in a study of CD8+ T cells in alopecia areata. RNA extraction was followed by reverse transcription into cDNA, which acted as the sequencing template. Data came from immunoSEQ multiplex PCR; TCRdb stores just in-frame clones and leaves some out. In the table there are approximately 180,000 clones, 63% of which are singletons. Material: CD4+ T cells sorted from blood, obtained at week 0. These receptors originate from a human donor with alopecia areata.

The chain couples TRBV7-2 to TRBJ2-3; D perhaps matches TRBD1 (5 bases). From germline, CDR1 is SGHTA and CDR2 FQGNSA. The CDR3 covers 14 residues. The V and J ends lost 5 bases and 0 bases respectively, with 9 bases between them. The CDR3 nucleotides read TGTGCCAGCAGCCTTGACAGTAGCACAGATACGCAGTATTTT. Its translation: CASSLDSSTDTQYF.

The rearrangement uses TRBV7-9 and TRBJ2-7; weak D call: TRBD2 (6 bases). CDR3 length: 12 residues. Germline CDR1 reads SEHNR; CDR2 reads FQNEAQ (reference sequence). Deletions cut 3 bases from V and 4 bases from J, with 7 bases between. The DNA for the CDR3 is TGTGCCAGCAGCTTGACTAGTTACGAGCAGTACTTC. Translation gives CASSLTSYEQYF.

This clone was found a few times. The DNA of the CDR3 is TGCAGCGTTGACTCGCGGCTCACAGATACGCAGTATTTT. This encodes CSVDSRLTDTQYF. This chain joins TRBV29-1 and TRBJ2-3, with D hard to call. Germline CDR1 is SQVTM and CDR2 is ANQGSEA. The CDR3 is made up of 13 amino acids. V was pared by 3 bases and J by 2 bases, with 9 bases between.

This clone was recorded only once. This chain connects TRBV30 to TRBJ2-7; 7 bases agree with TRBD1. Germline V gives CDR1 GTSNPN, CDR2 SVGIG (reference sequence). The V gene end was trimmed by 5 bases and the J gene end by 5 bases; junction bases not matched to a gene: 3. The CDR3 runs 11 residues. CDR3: CAWDRAHEQYF. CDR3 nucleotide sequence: TGTGCCTGGGACAGGGCCCACGAGCAGTACTTC.

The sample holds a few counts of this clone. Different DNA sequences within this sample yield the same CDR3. The CDR3 spells CSVEGGETQYF. CDR3 bases: TGCAGCGTTGAAGGAGGCGAGACCCAGTACTTC. The gene calls are TRBV29-1 and TRBJ2-5; D uncertain. There are 11 residues in the CDR3. V gave up 1 base and J gave up 5 bases, with 5 bases separating them. The germline V gene has CDR1 SQVTM and CDR2 ANQGSEA.

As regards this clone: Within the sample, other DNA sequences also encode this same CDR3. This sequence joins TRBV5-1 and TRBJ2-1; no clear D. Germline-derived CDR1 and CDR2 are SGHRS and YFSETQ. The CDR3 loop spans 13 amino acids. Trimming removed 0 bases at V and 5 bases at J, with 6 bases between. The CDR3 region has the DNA TGCGCCAGCAGCTTGGGGGTCAACAATGAGCAGTTCTTC. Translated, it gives CASSLGVNNEQFF.

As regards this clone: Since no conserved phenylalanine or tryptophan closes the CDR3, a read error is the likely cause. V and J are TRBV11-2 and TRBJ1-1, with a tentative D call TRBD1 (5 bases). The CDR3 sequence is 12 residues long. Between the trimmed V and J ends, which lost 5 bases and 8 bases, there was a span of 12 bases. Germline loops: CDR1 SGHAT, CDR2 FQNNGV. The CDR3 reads CASSPARGEAFL. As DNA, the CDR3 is TGTGCCAGCAGCCCAGCCCGGGGCGAAGCTTTCCTT.

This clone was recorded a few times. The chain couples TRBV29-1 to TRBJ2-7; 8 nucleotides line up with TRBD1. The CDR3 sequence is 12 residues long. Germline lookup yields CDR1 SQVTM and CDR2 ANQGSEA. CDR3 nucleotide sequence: TGCTCGGCGGGACAGGTTATCTACGAGCAGTACTTC. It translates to CSAGQVIYEQYF.

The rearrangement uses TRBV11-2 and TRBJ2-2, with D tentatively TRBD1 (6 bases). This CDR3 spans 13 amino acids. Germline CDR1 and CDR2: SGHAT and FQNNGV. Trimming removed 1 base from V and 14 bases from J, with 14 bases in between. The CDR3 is CASSLGVGTSLFF. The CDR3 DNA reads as TGTGCCAGCAGCTTAGGGGTCGGGACATCTCTGTTTTTT. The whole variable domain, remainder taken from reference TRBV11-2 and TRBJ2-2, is EAGVAQSPRYKIIEKRQSVAFWCNPISGHATLYWYQQILGQGPKLLIQFQNNGVVDDSQLPKDRFSAERLKGVDSTLKIQPAKLEDSAVYLCASSLGVGTSLFFGEGSRLTVL.

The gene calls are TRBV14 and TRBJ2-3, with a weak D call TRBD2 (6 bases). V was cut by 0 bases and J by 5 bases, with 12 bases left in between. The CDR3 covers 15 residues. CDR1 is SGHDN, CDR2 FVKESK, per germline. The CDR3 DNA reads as TGTGCCAGCAGCCAAGATCTAGCGCGGCGAGATACGCAGTATTTT. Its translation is CASSQDLARRDTQYF.

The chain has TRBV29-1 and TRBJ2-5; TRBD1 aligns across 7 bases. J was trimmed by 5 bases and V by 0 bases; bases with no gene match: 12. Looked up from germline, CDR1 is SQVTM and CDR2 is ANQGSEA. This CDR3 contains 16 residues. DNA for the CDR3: TGCAGCGTTGAAGATCTTCCGGGACAGCCGCCGGAGACCCAGTACTTC. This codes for CSVEDLPGQPPETQYF.

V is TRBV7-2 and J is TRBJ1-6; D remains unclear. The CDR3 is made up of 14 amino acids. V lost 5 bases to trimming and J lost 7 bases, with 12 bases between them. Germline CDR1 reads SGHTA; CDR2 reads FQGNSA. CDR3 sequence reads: CASSPGPSNSPLHF. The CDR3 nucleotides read TGTGCCAGCAGCCCGGGCCCTTCGAATTCACCCCTCCACTTT.

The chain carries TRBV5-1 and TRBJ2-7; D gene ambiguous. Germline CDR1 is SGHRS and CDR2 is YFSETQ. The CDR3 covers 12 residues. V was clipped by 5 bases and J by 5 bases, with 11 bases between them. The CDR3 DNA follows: TGCGCCAGCAGTATCCAAGGTGACGAGCAGTACTTC. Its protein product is CASSIQGDEQYF.

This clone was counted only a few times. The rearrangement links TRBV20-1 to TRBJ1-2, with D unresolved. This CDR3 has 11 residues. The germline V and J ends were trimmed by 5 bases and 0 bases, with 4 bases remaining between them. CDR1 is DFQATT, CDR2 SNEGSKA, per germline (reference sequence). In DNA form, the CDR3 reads TGCAGTGCTGACGCTAACTATGGCTACACCTTC. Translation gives CSADANYGYTF.

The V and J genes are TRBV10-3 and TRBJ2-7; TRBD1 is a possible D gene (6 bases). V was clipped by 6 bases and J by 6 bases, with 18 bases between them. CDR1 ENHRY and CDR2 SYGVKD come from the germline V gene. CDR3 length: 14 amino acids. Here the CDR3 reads CAISPQGSNSEQYF. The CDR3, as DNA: TGTGCCATCAGCCCCCAGGGGTCCAATAGCGAGCAGTACTTC.

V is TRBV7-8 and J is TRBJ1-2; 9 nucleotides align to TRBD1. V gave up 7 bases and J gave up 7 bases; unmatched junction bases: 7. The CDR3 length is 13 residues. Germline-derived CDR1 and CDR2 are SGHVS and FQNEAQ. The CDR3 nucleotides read TGTGCCAGCATGGTTACAGGGGGCGTTGGCTACACCTTC. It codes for CASMVTGGVGYTF.

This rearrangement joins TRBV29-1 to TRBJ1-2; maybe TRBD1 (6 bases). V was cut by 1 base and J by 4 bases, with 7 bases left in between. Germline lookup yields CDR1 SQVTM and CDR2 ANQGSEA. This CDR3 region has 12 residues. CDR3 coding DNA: TGCAGCGTTGAAGCAGGGGCCTATGGCTACACCTTC. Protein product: CSVEAGAYGYTF.

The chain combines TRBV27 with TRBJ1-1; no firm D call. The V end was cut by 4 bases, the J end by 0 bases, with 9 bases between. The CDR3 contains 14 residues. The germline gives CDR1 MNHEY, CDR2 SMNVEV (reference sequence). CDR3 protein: CASSSERMNTEAFF. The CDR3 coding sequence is TGTGCCAGCAGTTCAGAGAGAATGAACACTGAAGCTTTCTTT.

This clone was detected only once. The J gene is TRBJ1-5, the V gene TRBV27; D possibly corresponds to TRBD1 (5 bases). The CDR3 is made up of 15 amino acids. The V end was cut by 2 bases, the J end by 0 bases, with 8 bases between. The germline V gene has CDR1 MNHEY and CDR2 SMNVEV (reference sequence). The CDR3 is CASSLTRGSNQPQHF. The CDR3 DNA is TGTGCCAGCAGTTTAACGAGGGGTAGCAATCAGCCCCAGCATTTT.

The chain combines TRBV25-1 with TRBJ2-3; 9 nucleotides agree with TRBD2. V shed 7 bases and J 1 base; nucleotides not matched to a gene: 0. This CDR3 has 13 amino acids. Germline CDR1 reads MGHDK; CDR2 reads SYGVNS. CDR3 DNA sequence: TGTGCCAGCATAGCGGGGGGCACAGATACGCAGTATTTT. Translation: CASIAGGTDTQYF.

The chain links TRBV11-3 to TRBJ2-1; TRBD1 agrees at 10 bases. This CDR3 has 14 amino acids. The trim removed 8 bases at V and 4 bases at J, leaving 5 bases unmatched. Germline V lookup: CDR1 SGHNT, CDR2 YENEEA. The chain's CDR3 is CASGQGGPYNEQFF. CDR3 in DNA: TGTGCCAGCGGACAGGGGGGACCTTACAATGAGCAGTTCTTC.

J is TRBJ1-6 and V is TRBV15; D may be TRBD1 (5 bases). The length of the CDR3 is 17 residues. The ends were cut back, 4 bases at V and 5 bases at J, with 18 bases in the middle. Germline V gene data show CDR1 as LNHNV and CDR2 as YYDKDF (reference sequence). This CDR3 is CATSTLQNRKNNSPLHF. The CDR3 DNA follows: TGTGCCACCAGCACCCTCCAGAACAGGAAGAATAATTCACCCCTCCACTTT.

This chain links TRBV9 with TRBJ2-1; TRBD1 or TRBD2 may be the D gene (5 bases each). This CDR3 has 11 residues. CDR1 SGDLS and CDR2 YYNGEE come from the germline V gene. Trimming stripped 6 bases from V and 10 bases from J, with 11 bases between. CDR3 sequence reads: CASKGDGEQFF. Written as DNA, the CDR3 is TGTGCCAGCAAAGGGGACGGCGAGCAGTTCTTC.

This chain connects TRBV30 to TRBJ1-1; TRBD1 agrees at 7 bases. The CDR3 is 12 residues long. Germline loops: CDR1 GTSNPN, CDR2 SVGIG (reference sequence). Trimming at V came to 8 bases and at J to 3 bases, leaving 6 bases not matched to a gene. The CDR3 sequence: CAGKDRDTEAFF. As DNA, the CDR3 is TGTGCCGGTAAAGACAGGGACACTGAAGCTTTCTTT.

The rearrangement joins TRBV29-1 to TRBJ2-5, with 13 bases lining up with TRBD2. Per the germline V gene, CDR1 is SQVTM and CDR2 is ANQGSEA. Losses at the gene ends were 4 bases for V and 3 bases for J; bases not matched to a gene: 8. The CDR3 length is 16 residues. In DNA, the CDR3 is TGCAGCGTTGGACTAGCGGGGGGCCTACCGGAAGAGACCCAGTACTTC. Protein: CSVGLAGGLPEETQYF.

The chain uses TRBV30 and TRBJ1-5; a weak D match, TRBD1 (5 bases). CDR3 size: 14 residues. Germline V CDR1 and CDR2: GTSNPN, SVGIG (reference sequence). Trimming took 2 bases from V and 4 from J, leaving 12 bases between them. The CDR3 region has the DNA TGTGCCTGGAGTTACCCAGGGCTGAATCAGCCCCAGCATTTT. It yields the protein CAWSYPGLNQPQHF.

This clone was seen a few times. The CDR3 spells CASSPAGVQEQFF. Here the CDR3 DNA reads TGTGCCAGCAGTCCCGCGGGAGTACAGGAGCAGTTCTTC. V and J are TRBV25-1 and TRBJ2-1; 7 bases are a match to TRBD2. The germline CDR1 and CDR2 sequences are MGHDK and SYGVNS. The CDR3 extends over 13 amino acids. With V trimmed by 5 bases and J by 10 bases, 8 bases remained unmatched. The whole variable domain, remainder taken from reference TRBV25-1 and TRBJ2-1, is EADIYQTPRYLVIGTGKKITLECSQTMGHDKMYWYQQDPGMELHLIHYSYGVNSTEKGDLSSESTVSRIRTEHFPLTLESARPSHTSQYLCASSPAGVQEQFFGPGTRLTVL.

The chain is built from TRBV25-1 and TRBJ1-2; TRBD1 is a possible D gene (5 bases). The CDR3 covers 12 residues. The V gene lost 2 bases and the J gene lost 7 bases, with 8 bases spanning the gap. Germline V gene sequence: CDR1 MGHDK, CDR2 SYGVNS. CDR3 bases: TGTGCCAGCAGTGAAGCGGGGGTTGGCTACACCTTC. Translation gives CASSEAGVGYTF.

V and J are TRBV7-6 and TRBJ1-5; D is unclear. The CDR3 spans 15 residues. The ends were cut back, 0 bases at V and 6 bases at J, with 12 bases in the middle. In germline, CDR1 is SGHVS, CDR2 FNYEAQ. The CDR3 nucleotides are TGTGCCAGCAGCTTAGCGCCAACAGCCGGTCAGCCCCAGCATTTT. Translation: CASSLAPTAGQPQHF.